This T cell receptor beta chain is from a study of T cells in Graves' hyperthyroidism and ophthalmopathy. Study summary: Peripheral blood collection took place at initial diagnosis, before any treatment.

Trimming removed 6 bases from V and 0 bases from J, with 6 bases in between. This CDR3 comprises 13 residues. Germline assignment: CDR1 MNHNS and CDR2 SASEGT. This clonotype has ten or more counts. The source material, RNA transcripts, was used to amplify TCR beta CDR3 regions. The TCR CDR3 was amplified in a first-round RT-PCR using the HTBI primer set. TCRdb re-called the multiplex PCR reads with MiXCR, one entry per CDR3 protein. The repertoire holds 450,000 to 650,000 distinct CDR3 sequences, with under 25% as singletons. The sample consisted of blood. This clonotype originated in a man younger than 30 with Graves' hyperthyroidism. The chain uses TRBV6-1 and TRBJ1-3; unclear D gene. CDR3 nucleotides: TGTGCCAGCAGACAGATCTCTGGAAACACCATATATTTT. Amino acids: CASRQISGNTIYF.